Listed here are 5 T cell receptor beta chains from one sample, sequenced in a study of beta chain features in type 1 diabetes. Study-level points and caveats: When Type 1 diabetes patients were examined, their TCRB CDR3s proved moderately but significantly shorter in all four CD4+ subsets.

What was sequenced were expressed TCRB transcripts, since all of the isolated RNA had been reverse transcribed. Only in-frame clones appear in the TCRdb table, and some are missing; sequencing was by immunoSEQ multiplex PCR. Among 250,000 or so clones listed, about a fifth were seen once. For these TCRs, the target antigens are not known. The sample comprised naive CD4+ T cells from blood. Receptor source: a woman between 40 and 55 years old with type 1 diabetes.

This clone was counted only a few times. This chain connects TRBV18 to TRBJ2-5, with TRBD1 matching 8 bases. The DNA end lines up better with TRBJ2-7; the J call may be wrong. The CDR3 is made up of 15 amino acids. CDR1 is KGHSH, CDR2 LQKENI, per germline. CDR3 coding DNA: TGTGCCAGCTCACCGGGAACAGGGGGCTCCTACGAGCAGTACTTC. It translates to CASSPGTGGSYEQYF.

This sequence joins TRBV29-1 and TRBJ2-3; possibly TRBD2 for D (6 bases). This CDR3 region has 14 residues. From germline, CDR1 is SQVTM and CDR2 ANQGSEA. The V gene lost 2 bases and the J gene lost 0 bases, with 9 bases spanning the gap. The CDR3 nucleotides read TGCAGCGTTGAACCCCGGGGGAGCACAGATACGCAGTATTTT. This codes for CSVEPRGSTDTQYF.

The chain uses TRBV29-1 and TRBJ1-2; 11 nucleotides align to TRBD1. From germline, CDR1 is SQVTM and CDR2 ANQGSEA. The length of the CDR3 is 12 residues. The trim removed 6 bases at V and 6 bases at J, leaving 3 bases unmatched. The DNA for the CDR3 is TGCAGCGTGGGACAGGGGGGGAATGGCTACACCTTC. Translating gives CSVGQGGNGYTF.

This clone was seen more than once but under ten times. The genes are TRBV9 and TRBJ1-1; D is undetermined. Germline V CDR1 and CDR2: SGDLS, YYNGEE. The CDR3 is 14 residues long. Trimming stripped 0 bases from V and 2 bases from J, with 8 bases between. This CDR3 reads CASSVGRTNTEAFF. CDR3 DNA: TGTGCCAGCAGCGTAGGGAGAACCAACACTGAAGCTTTCTTT.

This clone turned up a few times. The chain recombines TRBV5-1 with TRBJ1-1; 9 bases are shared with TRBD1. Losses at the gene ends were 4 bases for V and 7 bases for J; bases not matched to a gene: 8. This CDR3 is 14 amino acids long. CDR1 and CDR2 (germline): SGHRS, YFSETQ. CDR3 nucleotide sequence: TGCGCCAGCAGCCGGGGACAGGGCACGGATGAAGCTTTCTTT. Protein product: CASSRGQGTDEAFF. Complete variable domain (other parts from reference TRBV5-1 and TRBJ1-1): KAGVTQTPRYLIKTRGQQVTLSCSPISGHRSVSWYQQTPGQGLQFLFEYFSETQRNKGNFPGRFSGRQFSNSRSEMNVSTLELGDSALYLCASSRGQGTDEAFFGQGTRLTVV.